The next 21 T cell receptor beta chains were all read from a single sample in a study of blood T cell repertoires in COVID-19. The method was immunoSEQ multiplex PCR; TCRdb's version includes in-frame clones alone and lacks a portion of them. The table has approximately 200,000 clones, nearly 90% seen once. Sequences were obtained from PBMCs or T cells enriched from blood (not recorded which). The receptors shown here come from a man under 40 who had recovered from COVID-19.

CDR3: CASSQSSYEQYF. The CDR3, as DNA: TGTGCCAGCAGCCAGAGCTCCTACGAGCAGTACTTC. V usage is TRBV4-2 and J usage is TRBJ2-7; unclear D gene. The CDR3 loop spans 12 amino acids. Germline V lookup: CDR1 LGHNA, CDR2 YNFKEQ. Trimming removed 3 bases from V and 0 bases from J, with 3 bases in between.

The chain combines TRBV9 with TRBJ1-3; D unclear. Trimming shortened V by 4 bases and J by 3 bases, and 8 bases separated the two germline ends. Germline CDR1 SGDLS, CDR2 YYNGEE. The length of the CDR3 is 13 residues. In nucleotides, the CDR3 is TGTGCCAGCAGCCCCTCGTTTGGAAACACCATATATTTT. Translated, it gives CASSPSFGNTIYF.

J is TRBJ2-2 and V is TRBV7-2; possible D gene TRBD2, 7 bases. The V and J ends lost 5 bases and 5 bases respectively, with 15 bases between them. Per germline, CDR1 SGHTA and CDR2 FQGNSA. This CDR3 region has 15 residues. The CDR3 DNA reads TGTGCCAGCAGCCTCGGGGGGCCGGCGACCGGGGAGCTGTTTTTT. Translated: CASSLGGPATGELFF.

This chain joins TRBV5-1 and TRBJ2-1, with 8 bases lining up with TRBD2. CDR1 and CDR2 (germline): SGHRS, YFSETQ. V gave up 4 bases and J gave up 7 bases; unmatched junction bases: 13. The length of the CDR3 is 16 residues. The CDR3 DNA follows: TGCGCCAGCAGCACGGATACCGGGACTAGTGTGAATGAGCAGTTCTTC. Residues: CASSTDTGTSVNEQFF.

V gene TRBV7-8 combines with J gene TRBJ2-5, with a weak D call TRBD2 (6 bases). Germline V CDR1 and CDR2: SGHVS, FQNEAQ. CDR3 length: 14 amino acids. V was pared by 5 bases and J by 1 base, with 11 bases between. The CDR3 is CASSRRALQETQYF. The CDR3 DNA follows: TGTGCCAGCAGCCGGAGGGCACTCCAAGAGACCCAGTACTTC.

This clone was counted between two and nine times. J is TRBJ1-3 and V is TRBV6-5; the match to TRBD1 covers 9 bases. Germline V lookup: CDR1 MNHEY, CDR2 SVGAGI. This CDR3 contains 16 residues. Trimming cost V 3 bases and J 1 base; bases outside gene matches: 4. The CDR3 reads CASSYGTGSSGNTIYF. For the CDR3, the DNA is TGTGCCAGCAGTTATGGGACAGGGTCTTCTGGAAACACCATATATTTT.

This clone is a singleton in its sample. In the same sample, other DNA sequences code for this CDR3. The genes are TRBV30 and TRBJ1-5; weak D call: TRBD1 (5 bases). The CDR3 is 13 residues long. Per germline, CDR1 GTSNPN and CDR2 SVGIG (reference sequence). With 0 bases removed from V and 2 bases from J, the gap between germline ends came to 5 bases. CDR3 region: CAWSVQGNQPQHF. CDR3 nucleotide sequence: TGTGCCTGGAGTGTACAGGGCAATCAGCCCCAGCATTTT.

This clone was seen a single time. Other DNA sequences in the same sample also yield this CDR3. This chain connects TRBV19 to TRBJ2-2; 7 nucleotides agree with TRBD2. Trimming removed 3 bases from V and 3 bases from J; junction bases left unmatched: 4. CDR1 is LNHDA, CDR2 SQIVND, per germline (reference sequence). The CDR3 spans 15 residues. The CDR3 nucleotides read TGTGCCAGTAGTATTGGGGGGAGGGACACCGGGGAGCTGTTTTTT. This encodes CASSIGGRDTGELFF.

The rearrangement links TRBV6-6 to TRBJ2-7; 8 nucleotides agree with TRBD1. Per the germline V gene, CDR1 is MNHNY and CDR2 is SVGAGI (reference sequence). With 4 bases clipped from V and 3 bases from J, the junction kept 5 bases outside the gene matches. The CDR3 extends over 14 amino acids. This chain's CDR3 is CASSFGQGNYEQYF. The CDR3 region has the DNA TGTGCCAGCAGTTTCGGACAGGGCAACTACGAGCAGTACTTC.

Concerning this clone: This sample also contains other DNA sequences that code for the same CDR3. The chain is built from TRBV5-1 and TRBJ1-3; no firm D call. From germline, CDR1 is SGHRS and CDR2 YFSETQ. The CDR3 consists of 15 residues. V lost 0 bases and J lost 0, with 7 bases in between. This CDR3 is CASSLVGSSGNTIYF. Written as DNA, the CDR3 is TGCGCCAGCAGCTTGGTGGGGAGCTCTGGAAACACCATATATTTT.

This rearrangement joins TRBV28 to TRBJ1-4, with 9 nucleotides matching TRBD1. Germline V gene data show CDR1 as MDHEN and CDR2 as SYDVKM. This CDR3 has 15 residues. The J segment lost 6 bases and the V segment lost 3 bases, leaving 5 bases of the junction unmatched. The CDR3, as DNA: TGTGCCAGCAGTTTGGACAGGGGTTATGATGAAAAACTGTTTTTT. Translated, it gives CASSLDRGYDEKLFF.

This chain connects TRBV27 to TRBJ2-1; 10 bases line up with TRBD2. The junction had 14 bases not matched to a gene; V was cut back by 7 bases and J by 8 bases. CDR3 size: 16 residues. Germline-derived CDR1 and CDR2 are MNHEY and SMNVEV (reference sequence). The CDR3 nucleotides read TGTGCCAGCACCTATACCCGCGCTAGCGGGAGTTATGAGCAGTTCTTC. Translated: CASTYTRASGSYEQFF.

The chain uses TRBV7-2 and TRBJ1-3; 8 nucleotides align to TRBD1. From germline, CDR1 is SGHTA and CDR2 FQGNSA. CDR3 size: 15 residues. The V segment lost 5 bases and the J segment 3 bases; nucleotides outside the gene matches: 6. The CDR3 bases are TGTGCCAGCAGCCGGGGACAGGTCTTTGGAAACACCATATATTTT. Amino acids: CASSRGQVFGNTIYF.

CDR3 amino acids: CASSVTSGSLSYEQYF. In DNA form, the CDR3 reads TGCGCCAGCAGCGTGACTAGCGGGTCACTCTCCTACGAGCAGTACTTC. V gene TRBV5-1 combines with J gene TRBJ2-7, with TRBD2 identical over 10 bases. The CDR3 is 16 amino acids. CDR1 and CDR2 (germline): SGHRS, YFSETQ. With V trimmed by 4 bases and J by 0 bases, 7 bases remained unmatched.

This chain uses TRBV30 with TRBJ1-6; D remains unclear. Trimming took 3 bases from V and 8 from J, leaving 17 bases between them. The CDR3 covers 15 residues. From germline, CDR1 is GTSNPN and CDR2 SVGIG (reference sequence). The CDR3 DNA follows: TGTGCCTGGAGGGCCCAGGCTGTAGTATATTCACCCCTCCACTTT. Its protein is CAWRAQAVVYSPLHF.

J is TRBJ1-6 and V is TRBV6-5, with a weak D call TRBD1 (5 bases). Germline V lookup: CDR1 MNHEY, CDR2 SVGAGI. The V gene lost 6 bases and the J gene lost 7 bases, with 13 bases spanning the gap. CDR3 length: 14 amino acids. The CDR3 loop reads CASRGHQHNSPLHF. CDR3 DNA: TGTGCCAGCAGGGGGCATCAGCACAATTCACCCCTCCACTTT.

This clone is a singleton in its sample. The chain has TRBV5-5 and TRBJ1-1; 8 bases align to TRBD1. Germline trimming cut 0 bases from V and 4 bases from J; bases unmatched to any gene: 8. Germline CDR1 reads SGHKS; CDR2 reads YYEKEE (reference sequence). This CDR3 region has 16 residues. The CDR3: CASSLGPQGGTTEAFF. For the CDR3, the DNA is TGTGCCAGCAGCTTGGGACCACAGGGGGGAACCACTGAAGCTTTCTTT. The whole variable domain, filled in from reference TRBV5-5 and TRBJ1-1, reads DAGVTQSPTHLIKTRGQQVTLRCSPISGHKSVSWYQQVLGQGPQFIFQYYEKEERGRGNFPDRFSARQFPNYSSELNVNALLLGDSALYLCASSLGPQGGTTEAFFGQGTRLTVV.

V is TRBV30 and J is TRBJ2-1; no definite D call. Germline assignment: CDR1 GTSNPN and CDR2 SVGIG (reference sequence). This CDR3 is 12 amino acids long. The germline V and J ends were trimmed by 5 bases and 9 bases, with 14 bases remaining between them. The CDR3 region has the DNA TGTGCCTGGGAGAGGATTGGCAGTGAGCAGTTCTTC. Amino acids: CAWERIGSEQFF.

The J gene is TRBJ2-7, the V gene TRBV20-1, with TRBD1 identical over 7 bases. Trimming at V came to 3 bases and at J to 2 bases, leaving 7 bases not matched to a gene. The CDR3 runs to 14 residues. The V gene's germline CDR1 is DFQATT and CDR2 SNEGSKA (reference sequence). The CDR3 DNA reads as TGCAGTGCTAGTCTCCCCGGGACAGCCTACGAGCAGTACTTC. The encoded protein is CSASLPGTAYEQYF.

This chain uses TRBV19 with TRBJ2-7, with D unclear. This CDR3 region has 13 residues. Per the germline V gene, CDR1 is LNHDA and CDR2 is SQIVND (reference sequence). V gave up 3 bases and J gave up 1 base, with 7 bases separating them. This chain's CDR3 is CASSIFGSYEQYF. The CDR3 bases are TGTGCCAGTAGTATTTTCGGTTCCTACGAGCAGTACTTC.

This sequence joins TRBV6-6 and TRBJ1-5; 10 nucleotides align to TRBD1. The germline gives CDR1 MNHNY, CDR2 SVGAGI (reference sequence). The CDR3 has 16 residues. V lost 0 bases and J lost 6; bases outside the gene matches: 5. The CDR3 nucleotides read TGTGCCAGCAGTTACTCACGACAGGGGGCGGGTCAGCCCCAGCATTTT. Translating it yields CASSYSRQGAGQPQHF.